This T cell receptor (beta chain) was found in a study of cytomegalovirus exposure and HLA in healthy donors. About this clone itself: Its antigen is unidentified.

Regarding the study as a whole: In an earlier analysis, about 87% or about 30%: the productive usage of most TCR beta V segments.

This CDR3 is 16 amino acids long. CDR1 is SGHVS and CDR2 is FQNEAQ in the germline V gene. V shed 7 bases and J shed 1 base, with 20 bases lying between them. Researchers ran the PCR with 60 Vbeta and 13 Jbeta primers. Using immunoSEQ multiplex PCR, the repertoire was profiled, and TCRdb retains in-frame clones only, with some absent. This table has 100,000 to 150,000 clones, 70% to 80% appearing once. Sequencing was performed on PBMCs. The rearrangement joins TRBV7-8 to TRBJ2-7, with D perhaps matching TRBD1 (5 bases). The clonotype originates from a woman aged 40 to 50 in good health and CMV-seropositive. CDR3 DNA: TGTGCCAGCACCACCAACTGGGAAGGGGAATCCTACGAGCAGTACTTC. Protein product: CASTTNWEGESYEQYF.